These 9 T cell receptor beta chains were sequenced from one sample in a study of shared clonotypes between healthy human individuals. Repertoires were generated with immunoSEQ multiplex PCR, while TCRdb's copy carries only in-frame clones and drops some. The profile shows under 2,000,000 clones, just under 95% of them singletons. It was CD45RO-negative cells, positively selected for CCR7, that made up naive CD8 cells, with terminally differentiated effector memory CD45RA+ cells excluded. Input material: naive CD8+ T cells sorted from blood. The receptors derive from a man younger than 30 in good health.

The V call is TRBV10-2, the J call TRBJ2-4, with D possibly TRBD2 on 6 matching bases. This CDR3 spans 14 amino acids. The V and J ends lost 6 bases and 2 bases respectively, with 11 bases between them. CDR1 WSHSY and CDR2 SAAADI come from the germline V gene. CDR3 sequence: CASSEEGTKNIQYF. The CDR3 coding sequence is TGCGCCAGCAGCGAGGAGGGGACCAAAAACATTCAGTACTTC.

The rearrangement joins TRBV28 to TRBJ1-1; D is ambiguous. The V end was cut by 2 bases, the J end by 3 bases, with 7 bases between. The CDR3 consists of 13 residues. Germline CDR1 is MDHEN and CDR2 is SYDVKM. CDR3 amino acids: CASSLVTDTEAFF. In DNA, the CDR3 is TGTGCCAGCAGTTTAGTTACGGACACTGAAGCTTTCTTT.

V and J are TRBV9 and TRBJ2-7, with D perhaps being TRBD1 or TRBD2 (6 bases each). Germline CDR1 reads SGDLS; CDR2 reads YYNGEE. The V end lost 3 bases, the J end lost 7 bases, and 11 bases lay between the germline ends. The CDR3 loop spans 12 amino acids. DNA of the CDR3: TGTGCCAGCAGCGGACTAGGGGGAGAGCAGTACTTC. This gives the protein CASSGLGGEQYF. Combining the CDR3 with reference TRBV9 and TRBJ2-7 gives the whole variable domain DSGVTQTPKHLITATGQRVTLRCSPRSGDLSVYWYQQSLDQGLQFLIQYYNGEERAKGNILERFSAQQFPDLHSELNLSSLELGDSALYFCASSGLGGEQYFGPGTRLTVT.

This chain uses TRBV28 with TRBJ2-3; tentatively, D is TRBD2 (6 bases). Trimming removed 4 bases at V and 3 bases at J, with 20 bases between. CDR3 length equals 17 residues. Germline assignment: CDR1 MDHEN and CDR2 SYDVKM. Written as DNA, the CDR3 is TGTGCCAGCAGTTCCCCCCCGGGCGCGGCGGGGACAGATACGCAGTATTTT. It specifies CASSSPPGAAGTDTQYF.

The V call is TRBV7-6, the J call TRBJ2-1; D not resolved. The CDR3 contains 13 residues. Germline V gene lookup returns CDR1 SGHVS and CDR2 FNYEAQ. V lost 2 bases to trimming and J lost 6 bases, with 8 bases between them. The CDR3 spells CASSLRTTNEQFF. The CDR3 DNA reads as TGTGCCAGCAGCTTAAGAACTACCAATGAGCAGTTCTTC.

The rearrangement links TRBV2 to TRBJ2-7, with D possibly matching TRBD1 (5 bases). CDR1 is SNHLY and CDR2 is FYNNEI in the germline V gene. CDR3 length: 14 residues. The V gene lost 1 base and the J gene lost 5 bases, with 12 bases spanning the gap. The CDR3 region has the DNA TGTGCCAGCAGTGAAGACCCAGGGAACCACGAGCAGTACTTC. The encoded protein is CASSEDPGNHEQYF.

The chain employs TRBV18 and TRBJ2-5; 9 positions agree with TRBD2. Trimming cost V 3 bases and J 1 base; bases outside gene matches: 6. The germline V gene encodes CDR1 KGHSH and CDR2 LQKENI. This CDR3 comprises 16 residues. The CDR3 DNA reads TGTGCCAGCTCACCGGGGCTAGCGGGACTCCAAGAGACCCAGTACTTC. This translates into CASSPGLAGLQETQYF.

V gene TRBV9 combines with J gene TRBJ1-6; a weak D match, TRBD1 (5 bases). The V gene lost 8 bases and the J gene lost 7 bases, with 16 bases spanning the gap. This CDR3 region has 14 residues. The germline V gene has CDR1 SGDLS and CDR2 YYNGEE. CDR3 nucleotide sequence: TGTGCCAGTTCCACAGGTTTTGACAATTCACCCCTCCACTTT. Its translation: CASSTGFDNSPLHF.

This rearrangement joins TRBV7-9 to TRBJ2-3; D is perhaps TRBD1 (5 bases). V dropped 4 bases and J dropped 6 bases, with 11 bases sitting between them. The CDR3 consists of 13 residues. Per the germline V gene, CDR1 is SEHNR and CDR2 is FQNEAQ (reference sequence). The CDR3 is CASSWTLTDTQYF. CDR3 DNA: TGTGCCAGCAGCTGGACACTTACGGATACGCAGTATTTT. Full variable domain (rest looked up from reference TRBV7-9 and TRBJ2-3): DTGVSQNPRHKITKRGQNVTFRCDPISEHNRLYWYRQTLGQGPEFLTYFQNEAQLEKSRLLSDRFSAERPKGSFSTLEIQRTEQGDSAMYLCASSWTLTDTQYFGPGTRLTVL.